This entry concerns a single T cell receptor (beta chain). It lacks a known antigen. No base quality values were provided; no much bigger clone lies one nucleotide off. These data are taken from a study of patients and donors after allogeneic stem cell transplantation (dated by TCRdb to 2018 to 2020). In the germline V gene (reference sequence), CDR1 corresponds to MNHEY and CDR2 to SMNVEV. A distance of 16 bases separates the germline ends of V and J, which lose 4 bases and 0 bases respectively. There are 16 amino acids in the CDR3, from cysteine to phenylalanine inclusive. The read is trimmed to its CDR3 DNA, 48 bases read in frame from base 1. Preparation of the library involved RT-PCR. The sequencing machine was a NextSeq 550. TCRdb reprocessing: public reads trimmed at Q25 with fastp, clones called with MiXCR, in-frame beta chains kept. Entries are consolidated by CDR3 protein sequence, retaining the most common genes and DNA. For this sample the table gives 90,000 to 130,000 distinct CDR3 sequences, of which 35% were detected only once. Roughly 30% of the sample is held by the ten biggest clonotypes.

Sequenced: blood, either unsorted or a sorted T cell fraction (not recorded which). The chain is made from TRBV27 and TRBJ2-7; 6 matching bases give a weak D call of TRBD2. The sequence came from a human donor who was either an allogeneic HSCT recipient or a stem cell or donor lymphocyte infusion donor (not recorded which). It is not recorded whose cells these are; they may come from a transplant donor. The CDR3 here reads CASSSQHSGFSYEQYF. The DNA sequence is TGTGCCAGCAGTTCCCAGCATAGCGGATTCTCCTACGAGCAGTACTTC.